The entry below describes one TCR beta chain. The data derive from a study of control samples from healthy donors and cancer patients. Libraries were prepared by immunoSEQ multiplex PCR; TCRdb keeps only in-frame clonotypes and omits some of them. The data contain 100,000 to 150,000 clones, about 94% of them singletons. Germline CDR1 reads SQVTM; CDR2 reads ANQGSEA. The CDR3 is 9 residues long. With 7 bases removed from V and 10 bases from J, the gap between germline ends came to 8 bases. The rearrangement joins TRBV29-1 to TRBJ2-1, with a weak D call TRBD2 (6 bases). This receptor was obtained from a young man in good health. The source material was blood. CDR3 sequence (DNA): TGCAGCGCAGGACTAGAGCAGTTCTTC. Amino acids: CSAGLEQFF.